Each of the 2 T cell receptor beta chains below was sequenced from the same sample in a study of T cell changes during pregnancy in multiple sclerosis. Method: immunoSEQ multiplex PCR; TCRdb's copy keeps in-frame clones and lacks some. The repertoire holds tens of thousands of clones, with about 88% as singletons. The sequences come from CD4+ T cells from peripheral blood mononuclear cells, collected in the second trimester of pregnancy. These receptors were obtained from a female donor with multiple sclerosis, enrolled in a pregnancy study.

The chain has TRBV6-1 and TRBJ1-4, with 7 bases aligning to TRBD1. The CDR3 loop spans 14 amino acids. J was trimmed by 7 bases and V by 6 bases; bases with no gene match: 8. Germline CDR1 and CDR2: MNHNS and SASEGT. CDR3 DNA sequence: TGTGCCAGCAGGGACAGGCTGGAGGGTGAAAAACTGTTTTTT. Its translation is CASRDRLEGEKLFF.

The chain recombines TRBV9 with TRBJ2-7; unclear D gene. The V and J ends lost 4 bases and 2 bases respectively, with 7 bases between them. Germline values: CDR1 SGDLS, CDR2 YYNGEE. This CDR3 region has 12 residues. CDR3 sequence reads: CASSPGPYEQYF. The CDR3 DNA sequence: TGTGCCAGCAGCCCGGGTCCCTACGAGCAGTACTTC.